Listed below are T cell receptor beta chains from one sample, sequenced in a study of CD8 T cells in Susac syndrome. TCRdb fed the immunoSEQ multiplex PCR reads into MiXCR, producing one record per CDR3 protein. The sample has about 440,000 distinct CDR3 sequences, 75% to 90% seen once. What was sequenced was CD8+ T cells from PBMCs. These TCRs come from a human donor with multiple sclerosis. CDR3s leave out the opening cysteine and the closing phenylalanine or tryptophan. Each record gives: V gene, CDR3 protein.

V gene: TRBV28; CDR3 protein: ASSFARTHYNEQF
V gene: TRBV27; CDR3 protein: ASSLVAAYNEQF
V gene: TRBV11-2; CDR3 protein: ASSLDRVGELF
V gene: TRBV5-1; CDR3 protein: ASSSQTSGDYEQY
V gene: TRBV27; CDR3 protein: ASSLSGGATDTQY
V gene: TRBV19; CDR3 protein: ASSTWDSTGELF
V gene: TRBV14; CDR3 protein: ASRTSGSLEQF
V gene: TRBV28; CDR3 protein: ASRFSGPTYEQY
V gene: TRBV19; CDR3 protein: ASSSFSGGGYNEQF
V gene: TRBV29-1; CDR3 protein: SVDEATGRTEAF
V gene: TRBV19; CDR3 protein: ASSPGTSGSSPDTQY
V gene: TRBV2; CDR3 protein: ARAGTGDPTEAF
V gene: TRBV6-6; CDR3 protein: ASEWIHRGQAGELF
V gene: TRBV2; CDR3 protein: ASSDSSLATYEQY
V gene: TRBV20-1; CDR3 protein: SARDPASGGLNNEQF
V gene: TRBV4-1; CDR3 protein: ASSPGSLLYGYT
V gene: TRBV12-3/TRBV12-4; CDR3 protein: ASSLTGWEDTQY
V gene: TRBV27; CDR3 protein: ASSEWTGDEQY
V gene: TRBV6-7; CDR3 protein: ASTERLNTQY
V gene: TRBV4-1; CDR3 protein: ASSQGREGSGRILSSYNEQF
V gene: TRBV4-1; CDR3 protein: ASSPEQGTSYGYT
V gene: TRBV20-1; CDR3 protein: SARDPSGDPRQGYT
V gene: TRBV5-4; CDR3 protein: ASSLEGTEVSYEQY
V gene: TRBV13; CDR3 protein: ASSFGVGNEQF
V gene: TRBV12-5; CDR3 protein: ASGLALASEQF
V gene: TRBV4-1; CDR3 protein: ASSKTGGDQPQH
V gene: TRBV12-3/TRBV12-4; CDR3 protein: ASSGDLLAKNIQY
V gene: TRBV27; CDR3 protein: ASSLSAGLAGGLAYEQY
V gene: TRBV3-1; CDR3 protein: ASSQVVSEYTEAF
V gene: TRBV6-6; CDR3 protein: ASSYGLASSYNEQF
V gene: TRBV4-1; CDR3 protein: ASSQVGMSYEQY
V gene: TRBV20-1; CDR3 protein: SASKGSYTEAF
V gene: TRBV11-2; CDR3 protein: ASSLEWGLGNIQY
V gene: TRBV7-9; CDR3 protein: ASSSDGQATGEH
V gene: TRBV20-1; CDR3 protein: SAEAPGTSGNEQF
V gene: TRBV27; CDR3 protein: ASSFAGQSYEQY
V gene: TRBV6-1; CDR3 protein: ASSEGRHLFSYEQY
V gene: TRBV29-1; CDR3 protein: SVDVSGNTEAF
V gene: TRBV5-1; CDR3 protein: ASSADTYGYT
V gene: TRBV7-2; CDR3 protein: ASSLALHRTKPSSTDTQY
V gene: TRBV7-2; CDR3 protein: ASSLAATQY
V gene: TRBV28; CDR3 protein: ASNSADRSSNEQF
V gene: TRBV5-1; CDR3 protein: ASSSGTHKGYGYT
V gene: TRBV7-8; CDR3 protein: ASSSGGAETQY